The subject of this entry is one T cell receptor beta chain. This specimen belongs to a study of T-cell reconstitution after alpha-beta-depleted transplantation in children. Construction of the TCRbeta library involved unique molecular identifiers. TCRdb re-called the PCR reads with MiXCR, one entry per CDR3 protein. Of nearly 550,000 distinct CDR3 sequences in the sample, 18% were seen once. CDR3 size: 15 residues. V shed 5 bases and J shed 4 bases, with 17 bases lying between them. This specimen was PBMCs from the stem cell graft donor, taken from the stem cell graft. This receptor was taken from a human donor who donated a stem cell graft to a child with acute lymphoblastic leukemia. This chain uses TRBV12-3 or TRBV12-4 with TRBJ2-5; no clear D. Written as DNA, the CDR3 is TGTGCCAGCAGTGCACGGGCCCCATCGGCAGAGACCCAGTACTTC. Protein product: CASSARAPSAETQYF.